One sample yielded the 23 T cell receptor beta chains listed below, sequenced in a study of T cells in localized non-small cell lung cancer. Sequenced by immunoSEQ multiplex PCR; TCRdb stores in-frame clones only, minus some. The data contain around 15,000 clones, 89% of them singletons. The sample in question was peripheral blood mononuclear cells, obtained before any cancer treatment. The receptors originated from a man between 40 and 69 years old with stage III lung adenocarcinoma.

This clone was observed once. This rearrangement joins TRBV7-9 to TRBJ2-7, with 10 bases matching TRBD1. The CDR3 has 15 residues. V was pared by 3 bases and J by 7 bases, with 9 bases of the junction left unmatched. Germline CDR1 reads SEHNR; CDR2 reads FQNEAQ (reference sequence). CDR3 amino acids: CASSLAGTGVGEQYF. For the CDR3, the DNA is TGTGCCAGCAGCTTGGCCGGGACAGGGGTGGGAGAGCAGTACTTC.

The V and J genes are TRBV28 and TRBJ1-5; perhaps TRBD1 as D (5 bases). Trimming removed 7 bases at V and 7 bases at J, with 14 bases between. Germline V gene sequence: CDR1 MDHEN, CDR2 SYDVKM. The CDR3 has 13 amino acids. The CDR3 is CASNRGDRQPQHF. In DNA, the CDR3 is TGTGCCAGCAATCGGGGGGACCGCCAGCCCCAGCATTTT.

This chain joins TRBV4-1 and TRBJ2-2, with 9 bases lining up with TRBD1. Germline V CDR1 and CDR2: MGHRA, YSYEKL. The CDR3 extends over 16 amino acids. Trimming cost V 4 bases and J 6 bases; bases outside gene matches: 9. CDR3 in DNA: TGCGCCAGCAGCCCCGGGACAGGGTTTTTCGCCGGGGAGCTGTTTTTT. Its protein is CASSPGTGFFAGELFF.

The chain carries TRBV9 and TRBJ2-2; weak D call: TRBD1 (6 bases). This CDR3 has 20 amino acids. Germline V gives CDR1 SGDLS, CDR2 YYNGEE. Trimming removed 6 bases at V and 0 bases at J, with 27 bases between. CDR3 protein: CASTGPRHRAAMPNTGELFF. CDR3 sequence (DNA): TGTGCCAGCACCGGACCTCGCCACAGGGCTGCTATGCCGAACACCGGGGAGCTGTTTTTT.

This chain links TRBV7-9 with TRBJ2-2, with D hard to call. Trimming cost V 7 bases and J 13 bases, with 16 bases left between them. Germline CDR1 and CDR2: SEHNR and FQNEAQ (reference sequence). The CDR3 spans 12 residues. CDR3 sequence: CASTGDRPGLFF. The CDR3 nucleotides read TGTGCCAGCACGGGCGATCGCCCTGGGCTGTTTTTT.

CDR3 region: CASSTSIHTGELFF. Here the CDR3 DNA reads TGTGCCAGCAGCACCTCAATCCACACCGGGGAGCTGTTTTTT. The chain has TRBV7-3 and TRBJ2-2; D not certain. Deletions cut 5 bases from V and 3 bases from J, with 10 bases between. Germline V CDR1 and CDR2: SGHTA, FQGTGA. This CDR3 spans 14 amino acids.

This chain uses TRBV4-1 with TRBJ2-7; D remains unclear. The CDR3 is 13 amino acids. Deletions cut 5 bases from V and 0 bases from J, with 8 bases between. CDR1 MGHRA and CDR2 YSYEKL come from the germline V gene. The CDR3 here is CASSEGASYEQYF. The CDR3 DNA follows: TGCGCCAGCAGCGAAGGTGCCTCCTACGAGCAGTACTTC.

This chain's CDR3 is CAWNYGRQDPYEQYF. The CDR3 DNA sequence: TGTGCCTGGAACTATGGGAGACAGGACCCCTACGAGCAGTACTTC. The rearrangement uses TRBV30 and TRBJ2-7, with a tentative D call TRBD1 (6 bases). V was cut by 4 bases and J by 2 bases, with 18 bases left in between. The CDR3 is 15 residues long. CDR1 GTSNPN and CDR2 SVGIG come from the germline V gene (reference sequence).

The rearrangement joins TRBV13 to TRBJ1-1, with 7 bases matching TRBD1. CDR3 size: 12 residues. Germline CDR1 is PRHDT and CDR2 is FYEKMQ (reference sequence). The ends lost 9 bases at V and 1 base at J; junction bases unmatched: 2. DNA for the CDR3: TGTGCCAGTGGACAGGCGAACACTGAAGCTTTCTTT. Its protein product is CASGQANTEAFF.

CDR3 sequence (DNA): TGTGCCAGCAGTTACCAGGGAGGTCAGCCCCAGCATTTT. Protein: CASSYQGGQPQHF. The chain carries TRBV6-5 and TRBJ1-5, with a weak D call TRBD1 (5 bases). This CDR3 is built from 13 residues. Looked up from germline, CDR1 is MNHEY and CDR2 is SVGAGI. V was trimmed by 2 bases and J by 6 bases, leaving 8 bases between them.

The chain joins TRBV7-2 to TRBJ2-2; the D gene is possibly TRBD2 (5 bases). With 5 bases removed from V and 1 base from J, the gap between germline ends came to 20 bases. CDR1 is SGHTA, CDR2 FQGNSA, per germline. The CDR3 totals 18 residues. The CDR3 loop is CASSLRTVIAMNTGELFF. The DNA of the CDR3 is TGTGCCAGCAGCCTCCGGACGGTTATAGCGATGAACACCGGGGAGCTGTTTTTT.

This clone showed up just once. V and J are TRBV10-2 and TRBJ2-7; TRBD1 might be the D (6 bases). Germline loops: CDR1 WSHSY, CDR2 SAAADI. CDR3 size: 11 residues. The ends were cut back, 8 bases at V and 5 bases at J, with 10 bases in the middle. Here the CDR3 reads CASDRINEQYF. The CDR3 DNA sequence: TGCGCCAGCGACAGGATCAACGAGCAGTACTTC.

Regarding this clone: No conserved phenylalanine or tryptophan ends this CDR3, so it is likely a read error. No DNA is shown, since the ends of the CDR3 on it are uncertain; the CDR3 is the one TCRdb lists. This sequence joins TRBV23-1 and TRBJ2-7; the tabulated D call, TRBD1, remains unverified against the DNA. TRBV23-1 is an ORF; its function is uncertain. The CDR3 has 12 amino acids, counting both end residues. This chain's CDR3 is CASSRPGQGAPS.

This rearrangement joins TRBV6-5 to TRBJ2-7; D is unresolved. Germline V gene sequence: CDR1 MNHEY, CDR2 SVGAGI. The CDR3 length is 15 residues. The V and J ends lost 5 bases and 0 bases respectively, with 14 bases between them. As DNA, the CDR3 is TGTGCCAGCAGTCCCTTAGGCCCGCCCTCCTACGAGCAGTACTTC. It yields the protein CASSPLGPPSYEQYF.

In this sample, this clone turned up once. This chain joins TRBV9 and TRBJ2-2, with 9 bases matching TRBD2. Germline-derived CDR1 and CDR2 are SGDLS and YYNGEE. This CDR3 comprises 15 residues. Trimming removed 4 bases from V and 2 bases from J; junction bases left unmatched: 3. The CDR3: CASSFSGSNTGELFF. The CDR3 bases are TGTGCCAGCAGCTTTAGCGGGAGTAACACCGGGGAGCTGTTTTTT.

The chain has TRBV10-1 and TRBJ2-2, with 14 bases aligning to TRBD2. Trimming cost V 5 bases and J 0 bases; bases outside gene matches: 5. The CDR3 has 18 residues. Germline V CDR1 and CDR2: WNHNN, SYGVQD (reference sequence). The CDR3 DNA is TGCGCCAGCAGTCCGGGACTAGCGGGAGCCCCGAACACCGGGGAGCTGTTTTTT. Protein product: CASSPGLAGAPNTGELFF.

This clone was seen only once. The chain uses TRBV5-1 and TRBJ2-1; no clear D gene. V was shortened by 2 bases and J by 7 bases, with 10 bases between the two germline ends. There are 13 residues in the CDR3. Germline loops: CDR1 SGHRS, CDR2 YFSETQ. DNA for the CDR3: TGCGCCAGCAGCTTCACCGTCGAAAATGAGCAGTTCTTC. As protein: CASSFTVENEQFF. The full variable domain, in which reference TRBV5-1 and TRBJ2-1 provide the parts outside the CDR3, is KAGVTQTPRYLIKTRGQQVTLSCSPISGHRSVSWYQQTPGQGLQFLFEYFSETQRNKGNFPGRFSGRQFSNSRSEMNVSTLELGDSALYLCASSFTVENEQFFGPGTRLTVL.

The chain is built from TRBV29-1 and TRBJ1-2, with 7 bases fitting TRBD1. With 5 bases clipped from V and 6 bases from J, the junction kept 6 bases outside the gene matches. In germline, CDR1 is SQVTM, CDR2 ANQGSEA. The CDR3 sequence is 12 residues long. CDR3 sequence: CSVYRQGDGYTF. Written as DNA, the CDR3 is TGCAGCGTTTATCGACAGGGTGATGGCTACACCTTC.

This chain joins TRBV7-2 and TRBJ2-5; the D gene is possibly TRBD2 (7 bases). The CDR3 consists of 15 residues. The germline gives CDR1 SGHTA, CDR2 FQGNSA. The V end lost 4 bases, the J end lost 6 bases, and 18 bases lay between the germline ends. DNA of the CDR3: TGTGCCAGCAGCTCTAGTGGGGGGGGCAGGAAGACCCAGTACTTC. Its protein is CASSSSGGGRKTQYF.

In DNA, the CDR3 is TGTGCCAGCAGTTACCCCGGGACTAGCGAGCAGTATTTT. Translated, it gives CASSYPGTSEQYF. This chain uses TRBV6-5 with TRBJ2-3, with 10 bases lining up with TRBD2. CDR1 is MNHEY and CDR2 is SVGAGI in the germline V gene. The CDR3 spans 13 residues. Trimming at V came to 2 bases and at J to 11 bases, leaving 4 bases not matched to a gene.

The chain has TRBV11-2 and TRBJ2-1; the D gene could be TRBD1 or TRBD2 (5 bases each). Trimming stripped 2 bases from V and 7 bases from J, with 18 bases between. Germline CDR1 is SGHAT and CDR2 is FQNNGV. This CDR3 contains 16 residues. As DNA, the CDR3 is TGTGCCAGCAGCTTACGTGGGACCCTACCGGGAAATGAGCAGTTCTTC. This codes for CASSLRGTLPGNEQFF.

This chain joins TRBV28 and TRBJ1-1; no firm D call. The V gene lost 7 bases and the J gene lost 0 bases, with 9 bases spanning the gap. Germline loops: CDR1 MDHEN, CDR2 SYDVKM. The CDR3 runs 13 residues. The chain's CDR3 is CASTSSLNTEAFF. CDR3 DNA sequence: TGTGCCAGCACTTCCAGCTTGAACACTGAAGCTTTCTTT.

This clone was seen a single time. V gene TRBV6-6 combines with J gene TRBJ1-5; tentatively, D is TRBD1 (6 bases). Germline V gene data show CDR1 as MNHNY and CDR2 as SVGAGI (reference sequence). Deletions cut 8 bases from V and 3 bases from J, with 11 bases between. The length of the CDR3 is 13 residues. CDR3 loop: CASLGGFNQPQHF. In nucleotides, the CDR3 is TGTGCCAGCTTAGGGGGGTTCAATCAGCCCCAGCATTTT.